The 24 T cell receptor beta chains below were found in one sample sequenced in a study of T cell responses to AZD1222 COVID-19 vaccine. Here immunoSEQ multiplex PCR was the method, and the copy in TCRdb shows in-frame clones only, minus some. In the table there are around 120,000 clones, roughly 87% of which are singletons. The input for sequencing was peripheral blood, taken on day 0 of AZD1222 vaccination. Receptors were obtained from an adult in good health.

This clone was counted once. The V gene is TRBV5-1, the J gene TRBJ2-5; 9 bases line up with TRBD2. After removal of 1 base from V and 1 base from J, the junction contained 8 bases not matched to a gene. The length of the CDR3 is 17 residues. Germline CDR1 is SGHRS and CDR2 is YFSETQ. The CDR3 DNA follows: TGCGCCAGCAGCTTGCGACTAGCGGCAGACCCCCAAGAGACCCAGTACTTC. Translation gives CASSLRLAADPQETQYF.

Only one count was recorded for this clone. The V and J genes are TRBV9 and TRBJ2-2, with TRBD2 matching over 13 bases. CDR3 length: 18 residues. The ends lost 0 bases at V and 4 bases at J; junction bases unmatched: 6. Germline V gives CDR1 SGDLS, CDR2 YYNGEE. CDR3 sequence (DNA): TGTGCCAGCAGCGTAGCTGGACTAGCGGGGGCAACCACCGGGGAGCTGTTTTTT. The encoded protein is CASSVAGLAGATTGELFF.

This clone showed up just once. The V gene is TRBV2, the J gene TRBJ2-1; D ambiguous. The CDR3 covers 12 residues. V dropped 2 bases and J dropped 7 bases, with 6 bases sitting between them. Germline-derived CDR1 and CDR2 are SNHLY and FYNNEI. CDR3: CASSENYNEQFF. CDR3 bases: TGTGCCAGCAGTGAAAACTATAATGAGCAGTTCTTC.

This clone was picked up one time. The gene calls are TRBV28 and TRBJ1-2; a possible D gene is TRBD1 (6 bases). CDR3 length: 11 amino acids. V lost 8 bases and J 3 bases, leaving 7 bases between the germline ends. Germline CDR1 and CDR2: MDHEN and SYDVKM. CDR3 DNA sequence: TGTGCCAGCCAGGGGTACTATGGCTACACCTTC. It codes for CASQGYYGYTF.

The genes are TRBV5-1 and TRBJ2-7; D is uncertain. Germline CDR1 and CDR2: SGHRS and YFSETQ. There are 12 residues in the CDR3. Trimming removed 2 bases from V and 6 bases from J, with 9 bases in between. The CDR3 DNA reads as TGCGCCAGCAGCTTACTCGGGCGCGAGCAGTACTTC. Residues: CASSLLGREQYF.

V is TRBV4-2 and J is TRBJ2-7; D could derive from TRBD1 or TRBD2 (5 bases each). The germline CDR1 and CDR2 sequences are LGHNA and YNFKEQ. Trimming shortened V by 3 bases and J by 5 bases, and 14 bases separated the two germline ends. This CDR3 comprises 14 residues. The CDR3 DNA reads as TGTGCCAGCAGCCAGGGACCGCAGGACCACGAGCAGTACTTC. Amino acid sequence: CASSQGPQDHEQYF.

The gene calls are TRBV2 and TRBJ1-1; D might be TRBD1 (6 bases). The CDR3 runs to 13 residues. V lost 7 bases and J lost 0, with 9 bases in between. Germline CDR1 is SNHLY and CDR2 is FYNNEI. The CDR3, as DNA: TGTGCCAGCAAGGGGGATATGAACACTGAAGCTTTCTTT. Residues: CASKGDMNTEAFF.

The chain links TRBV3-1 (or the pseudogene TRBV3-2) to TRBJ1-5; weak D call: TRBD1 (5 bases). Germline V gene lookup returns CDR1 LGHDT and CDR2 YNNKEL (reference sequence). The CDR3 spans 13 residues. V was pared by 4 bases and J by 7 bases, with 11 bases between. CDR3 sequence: CASSPMRGQPQHF. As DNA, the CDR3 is TGTGCCAGCAGCCCGATGAGGGGACAGCCCCAGCATTTT.

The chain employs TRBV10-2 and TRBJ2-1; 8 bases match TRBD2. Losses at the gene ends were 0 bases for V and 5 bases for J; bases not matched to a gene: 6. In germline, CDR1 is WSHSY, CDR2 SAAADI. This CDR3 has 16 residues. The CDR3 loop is CASSESVGLANNEQFF. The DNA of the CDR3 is TGCGCCAGCAGTGAGTCGGTTGGACTAGCTAACAATGAGCAGTTCTTC.

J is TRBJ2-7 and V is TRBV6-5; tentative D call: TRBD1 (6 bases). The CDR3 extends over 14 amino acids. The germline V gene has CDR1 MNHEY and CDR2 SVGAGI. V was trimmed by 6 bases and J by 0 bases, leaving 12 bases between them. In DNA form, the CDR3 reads TGTGCCAGCAGCAAGACAGGCATCTCCTACGAGCAGTACTTC. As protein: CASSKTGISYEQYF.

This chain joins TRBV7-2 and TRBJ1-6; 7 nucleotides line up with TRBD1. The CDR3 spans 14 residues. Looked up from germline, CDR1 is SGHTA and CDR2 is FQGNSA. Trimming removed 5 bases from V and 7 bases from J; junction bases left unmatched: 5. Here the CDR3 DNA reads TGTGCCAGCAGCCTTACAGGGGCGAATTCACCCCTCCACTTT. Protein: CASSLTGANSPLHF.

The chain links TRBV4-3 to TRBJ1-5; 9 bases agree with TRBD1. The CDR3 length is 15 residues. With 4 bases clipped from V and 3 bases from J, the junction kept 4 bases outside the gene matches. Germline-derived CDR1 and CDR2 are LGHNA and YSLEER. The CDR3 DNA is TGCGCCAGCAGCCCCGGGACAGGGTTCAATCAGCCCCAGCATTTT. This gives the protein CASSPGTGFNQPQHF.

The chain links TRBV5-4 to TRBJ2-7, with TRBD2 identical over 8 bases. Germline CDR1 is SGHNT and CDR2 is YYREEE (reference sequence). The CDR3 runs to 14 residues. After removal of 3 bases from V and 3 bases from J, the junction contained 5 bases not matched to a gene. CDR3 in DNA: TGTGCCAGCAGCTCGCCGGGACTAGACTACGAGCAGTACTTC. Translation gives CASSSPGLDYEQYF.

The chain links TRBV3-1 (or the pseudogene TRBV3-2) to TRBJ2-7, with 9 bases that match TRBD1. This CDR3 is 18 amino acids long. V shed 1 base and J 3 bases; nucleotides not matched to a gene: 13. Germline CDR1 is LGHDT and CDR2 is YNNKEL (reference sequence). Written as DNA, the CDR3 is TGTGCCAGCAGCCAAGCTGGGGGACCGGGACAGGGCCTCTACGAGCAGTACTTC. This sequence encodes CASSQAGGPGQGLYEQYF.

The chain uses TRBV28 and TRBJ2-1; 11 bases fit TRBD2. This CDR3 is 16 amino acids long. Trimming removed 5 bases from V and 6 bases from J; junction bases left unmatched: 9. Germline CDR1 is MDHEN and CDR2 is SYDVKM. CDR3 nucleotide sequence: TGTGCCAGCAGTACTCTTAGCGGGAGGGCCGGCAATGAGCAGTTCTTC. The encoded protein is CASSTLSGRAGNEQFF.

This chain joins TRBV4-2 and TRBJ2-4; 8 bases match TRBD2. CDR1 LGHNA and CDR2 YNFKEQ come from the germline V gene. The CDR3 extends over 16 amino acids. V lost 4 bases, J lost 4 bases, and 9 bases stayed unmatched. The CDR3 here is CASSPQLGTSKNIQYF. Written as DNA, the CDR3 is TGTGCCAGCAGCCCCCAACTAGGGACTAGTAAAAACATTCAGTACTTC.

DNA of the CDR3: TGTGCCAGCAGCCCACATAACAGGGCATGGTATGGCTACACCTTC. It codes for CASSPHNRAWYGYTF. The chain carries TRBV6-5 and TRBJ1-2; tentative D call: TRBD1 (6 bases). The CDR3 is 15 residues long. CDR1 is MNHEY, CDR2 SVGAGI, per germline. Trimming pared 6 bases from V and 5 bases from J, leaving 19 bases between.

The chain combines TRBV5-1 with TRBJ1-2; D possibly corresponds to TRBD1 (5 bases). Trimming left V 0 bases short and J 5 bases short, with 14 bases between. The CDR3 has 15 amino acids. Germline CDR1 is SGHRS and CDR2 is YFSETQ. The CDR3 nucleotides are TGCGCCAGCAGCTTGGAGGGAGCGGGACCGTATGGCTACACCTTC. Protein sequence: CASSLEGAGPYGYTF.

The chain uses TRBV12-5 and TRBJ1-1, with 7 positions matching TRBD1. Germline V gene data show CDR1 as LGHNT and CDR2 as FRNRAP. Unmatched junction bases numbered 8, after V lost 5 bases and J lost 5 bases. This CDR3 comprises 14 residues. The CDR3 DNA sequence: TGTGCTAGTGGTCCTTCGACAGGGAAGACTGAAGCTTTCTTT. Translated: CASGPSTGKTEAFF.

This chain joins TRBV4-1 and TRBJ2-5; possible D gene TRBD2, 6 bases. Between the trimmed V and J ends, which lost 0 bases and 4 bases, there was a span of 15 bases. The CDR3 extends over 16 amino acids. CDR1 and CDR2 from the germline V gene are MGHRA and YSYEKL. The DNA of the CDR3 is TGCGCCAGCAGCCAAGATGGGACGCGGGGTCTAGAGACCCAGTACTTC. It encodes CASSQDGTRGLETQYF.

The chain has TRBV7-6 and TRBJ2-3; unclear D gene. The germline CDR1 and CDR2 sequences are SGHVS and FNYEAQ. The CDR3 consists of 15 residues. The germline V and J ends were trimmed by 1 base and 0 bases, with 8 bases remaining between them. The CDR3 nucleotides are TGTGCCAGCAGCTTAGTGGATACTAGCACAGATACGCAGTATTTT. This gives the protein CASSLVDTSTDTQYF.

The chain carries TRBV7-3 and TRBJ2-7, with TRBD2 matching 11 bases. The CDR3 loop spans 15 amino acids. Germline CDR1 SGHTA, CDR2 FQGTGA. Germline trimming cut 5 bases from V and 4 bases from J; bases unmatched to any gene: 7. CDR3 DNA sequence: TGTGCCAGCAGCATTAGCGGGGGGGCACCTTACGAGCAGTACTTC. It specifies CASSISGGAPYEQYF.

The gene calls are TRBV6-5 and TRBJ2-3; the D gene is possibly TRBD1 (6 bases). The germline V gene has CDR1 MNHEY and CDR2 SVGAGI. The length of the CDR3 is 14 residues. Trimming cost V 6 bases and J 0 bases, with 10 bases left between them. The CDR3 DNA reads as TGTGCCAGCAGACAGGGCCACAGCACAGATACGCAGTATTTT. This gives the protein CASRQGHSTDTQYF.

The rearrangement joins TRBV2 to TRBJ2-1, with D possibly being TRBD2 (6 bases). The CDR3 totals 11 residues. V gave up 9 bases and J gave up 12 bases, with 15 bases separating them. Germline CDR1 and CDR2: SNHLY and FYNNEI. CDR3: CASGEAGWQFF. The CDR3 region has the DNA TGTGCCAGTGGGGAGGCGGGGTGGCAGTTCTTC.